Shown below are 9 T cell receptor beta chains from a single sample sequenced in a study of T cell changes during pregnancy in multiple sclerosis. The method was immunoSEQ multiplex PCR; TCRdb's version includes in-frame clones alone and lacks a portion of them. The sample holds 65,000 to 90,000 clones; approximately 92% are singletons and the top ten take about 2%. The sequencing here drew on peripheral blood, taken in the second trimester of pregnancy. Receptors were obtained from a female donor with multiple sclerosis, enrolled in a pregnancy study.

As to this clone: The junction does not match germline at one end; this may be a read error. The genes are TRBV18 and TRBJ2-1; no clear D gene. CDR3 size: 17 residues. CDR1 KGHSH and CDR2 LQKENI come from the germline V gene. CDR3 loop: CASSPPFTVLSNNEQFF. In nucleotides, the CDR3 is TGTGCCAGCTCACCACCATTTACAGTTCTCTCCAACAATGAGCAGTTCTTC.

This sequence joins TRBV29-1 and TRBJ2-3; 8 nucleotides agree with TRBD1. Per the germline V gene, CDR1 is SQVTM and CDR2 is ANQGSEA. The CDR3 is 14 residues long. V gave up 5 bases and J gave up 4 bases; unmatched junction bases: 8. CDR3 sequence: CSVKPGQAADTQYF. CDR3 nucleotide sequence: TGCAGCGTTAAACCGGGACAGGCGGCAGATACGCAGTATTTT.

The chain uses TRBV9 and TRBJ2-7, with a tentative D call TRBD2 (6 bases). Trimming took off 4 bases at V and 4 bases at J, with 12 bases between the two ends. From germline, CDR1 is SGDLS and CDR2 YYNGEE. This CDR3 region has 13 residues. DNA for the CDR3: TGTGCCAGCAGCCCTGCGGGGTGGTACGAGCAGTACTTC. Its protein is CASSPAGWYEQYF.

V and J are TRBV7-9 and TRBJ1-1; TRBD1 aligns across 9 bases. The junction had 11 bases not matched to a gene; V was cut back by 5 bases and J by 1 base. The CDR3 sequence is 17 residues long. Germline-derived CDR1 and CDR2 are SEHNR and FQNEAQ (reference sequence). The CDR3 nucleotides are TGTGCCAGCAGCCGAGGGGTCGGGACAGGGTCGAACACTGAAGCTTTCTTT. Protein product: CASSRGVGTGSNTEAFF.

The CDR3 is CASTLTGNTGELFF. The CDR3 nucleotides are TGTGCCAGCACTTTGACAGGCAACACCGGGGAGCTGTTTTTT. The rearrangement joins TRBV6-1 to TRBJ2-2; perhaps TRBD1 as D (6 bases). The CDR3 totals 14 residues. In germline, CDR1 is MNHNS, CDR2 SASEGT. Trimming pared 7 bases from V and 2 bases from J, leaving 11 bases between.

The rearrangement uses TRBV7-8 and TRBJ2-3; the D is unclear. The CDR3 is made up of 16 amino acids. Germline assignment: CDR1 SGHVS and CDR2 FQNEAQ. Trimming pared 1 base from V and 3 bases from J, leaving 14 bases between. CDR3 in amino acids: CASSLESGGTTDTQYF. For the CDR3, the DNA is TGTGCCAGCAGCTTAGAGTCCGGCGGTACGACAGATACGCAGTATTTT.

The V and J genes are TRBV18 and TRBJ1-1, with D tentatively TRBD1 (5 bases). V was pared by 2 bases and J by 1 base, with 32 bases between. This CDR3 spans 22 amino acids. Germline lookup yields CDR1 KGHSH and CDR2 LQKENI. CDR3 in DNA: TGTGCCAGCTCACCATGGGCGCGGGGGAGGCTTTTAGGTCCCAAAACGAACACTGAAGCTTTCTTT. This translates into CASSPWARGRLLGPKTNTEAFF.

The genes are TRBV27 and TRBJ1-2; D not certain. V was clipped by 2 bases and J by 4 bases, with 14 bases between them. In germline, CDR1 is MNHEY, CDR2 SMNVEV (reference sequence). The CDR3 has 15 residues. CDR3 amino acids: CASSLEGPRGYGYTF. The CDR3 bases are TGTGCCAGCAGTTTAGAAGGTCCCCGGGGCTATGGCTACACCTTC.

The genes are TRBV6-1 and TRBJ1-6, with 11 bases aligning to TRBD1. From germline, CDR1 is MNHNS and CDR2 SASEGT. The V and J ends lost 1 base and 10 bases, in that order; junction bases with no gene match: 3. CDR3 length: 15 amino acids. DNA for the CDR3: TGTGCCAGCAGTGAAGTAGGGACAGGGGGATCACCCCTCCACTTT. Its translation: CASSEVGTGGSPLHF.